This record covers a single T cell receptor beta chain. Its antigen target is currently unknown. The input lacks base qualities; no much larger clone sits a single base away. The immunoSEQ Assay, a bias-controlled multiplex PCR, was used to amplify TCRbeta CDR3 regions from genomic DNA. Processing in the source paper ran as follows. Within the assay, amplification of reference gene primers was used to estimate how many nucleated cells each sample contained. To quantify the absolute abundance of each unique TCRbeta CDR3 rearrangement, sequence reads were collapsed and filtered. For each sample, productive Simpson clonality was calculated as the square root of Simpson's diversity index over productive rearrangements. Here the immuneACCESS table is served through TCRdb, limited to in-frame sequences with V and J called. Missing clones are a known gap in these copies; in checked studies unresolved V genes cover under half, and the rest lacks a known reason. That table furnishes V, J and clone size, whereas the DNA furnished D and trimming. The table for this sample lists about 300,000 clones; more than 75% of them were counted only once. Of the sample, approximately 4.1% falls within the top ten clones.

The sample belongs to a study of blood T cell repertoires in COVID-19 (TCRdb year 2020). Regarding the research as a whole: The collaborator samples originated in the United States, Italy and Spain and spanned the acute and convalescent phases of COVID-19. The samples were drawn from the first 160 participants of the ongoing ImmuneRACE study and from 1,254 subjects provided by 6 global collaborators. Where available, HLA class I and class II types were obtained from metadata supplied by the sample provider rather than from assay-based typing. Nearly every sample came with metadata listing a de-identified subject ID, COVID-19 status, age in years and sex. The repertoires were released in a freely available public database intended as a resource for research on the immune response to SARS-CoV-2. The dataset comprised deeply sampled blood TCRbeta repertoires from subjects exposed to, actively infected with, or recovered from COVID-19. The prospective study material was composed of cDNA or gDNA derived from T cells, B-cell-depleted T cells, or PBMCs.

Broader findings and caveats from the paper: How much clinical and demographic metadata was included differed by source and by participant, and the metadata was provided uncurated.

Participants in the prospective study were enrolled through a virtual design, were aged about 18 to 90 years, and lived in approximately 25 United States geographic areas. In the prospective study, cohorts were assigned on the basis of participant-reported clinical history obtained from a screening survey and a study questionnaire. For ImmuneRACE Cohort 3, a participant was defined as recovered based on two consecutive negative NP/OP PCR tests, clearance by a healthcare professional, or resolution of symptoms. In the prospective study, whole blood, serum and a nasopharyngeal or oropharyngeal swab were collected from each participant by mobile phlebotomists. Additional blood draws and questionnaires over an approximately 2-month period could optionally be provided by prospective study participants. Prospective study blood samples were shipped either frozen or at room temperature before DNA extraction.

What was sequenced was PBMCs or T cells enriched from blood (not recorded which). The sequence came from a young man who had recovered from COVID-19.

The nucleotide sequence reads as follows: TGTGCCAGCAGCGAAGGACAGGAAAACACTGAAGCTTTCTTT. It codes for CASSEGQENTEAFF. The chain couples TRBV7-8 to TRBJ1-1, with 7 bases in between that match TRBD1. For CDR1 and CDR2, the germline V gene lists SGHVS and FQNEAQ. The germline V and J ends show losses of 5 bases and 2 bases respectively, and no gene match explains 5 bases of the junction. The cysteine opens and the phenylalanine closes a CDR3 of 14 amino acids. Just CDR3 DNA is preserved here, 42 bases in frame from base 1.